This T cell receptor beta chain derives from a study of preoperative IRX-2 immunotherapy in early breast cancer. Treatment noted: preoperative locoregional IRX-2 cytokine immunotherapy. Preoperative locoregional IRX-2 cytokine immunotherapy was tested in the phase Ib source study. Using immunoSEQ multiplex PCR, the repertoire was profiled, and TCRdb retains in-frame clones only, with some absent. The data show more than 25,000 clones, 90% seen once. The germline V gene has CDR1 KGHSH and CDR2 LQKENI. The CDR3 runs 15 residues. With 5 bases clipped from V and 2 bases from J, the junction kept 5 bases outside the gene matches.

J is TRBJ2-5 and V is TRBV18, with 10 positions matching TRBD2. This specimen was taken from a patient treated with IRX-2 immunotherapy. The TCR sequence derives from a human donor with breast cancer. CDR3 residues: CASSIRAGGQETQYF. CDR3 DNA sequence: TGTGCCAGCTCAATAAGAGCGGGAGGGCAAGAGACCCAGTACTTC.